This T cell receptor beta chain was sequenced for a study of CD8+CD57+ T cells in acquired aplastic anemia. The study's findings and limits: Patients and controls shared 25 to 30 CD8+ CDR3 sequences.

Per the germline V gene, CDR1 is ENHRY and CDR2 is SYGVKD. The CDR3 consists of 16 residues. Trimming left V 2 bases short and J 1 base short, with 12 bases between. This clonotype appeared many times. What it binds is unknown. Genomic DNA, serving as template, underwent TCR beta VDJ and CDR3 profiling. TCRdb re-called the reads through MiXCR, storing one row per CDR3 protein. The sample holds around 430,000 distinct CDR3 sequences, about a third seen once. The authors sequenced patients whose flow cytometry had shown CD8+CD57+ cell expansion. Acquired aplastic anemia of severe grade affected all patients.

This chain uses TRBV10-3 with TRBJ1-3, with unresolved D. This TCR came from a human donor with aplastic anemia. The sample comprised sorted CD4+, CD8+, or CD8+CD57+ T cells (not recorded which) from PBMCs. In nucleotides, the CDR3 is TGTGCCATCAGTGAGATCGGCAGTTTATCTGGAAACACCATATATTTT. Translation gives CAISEIGSLSGNTIYF.